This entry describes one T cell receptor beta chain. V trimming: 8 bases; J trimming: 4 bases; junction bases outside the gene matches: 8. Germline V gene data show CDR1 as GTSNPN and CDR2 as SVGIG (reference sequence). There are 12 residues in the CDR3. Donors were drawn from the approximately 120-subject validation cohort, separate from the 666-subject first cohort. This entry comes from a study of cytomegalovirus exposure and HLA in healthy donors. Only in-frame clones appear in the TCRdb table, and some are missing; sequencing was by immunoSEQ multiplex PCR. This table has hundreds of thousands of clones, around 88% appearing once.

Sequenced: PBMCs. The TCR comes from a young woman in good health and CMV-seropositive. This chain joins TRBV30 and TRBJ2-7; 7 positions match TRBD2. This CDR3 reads CAGGAGKYEQYF. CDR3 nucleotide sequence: TGTGCCGGGGGAGCGGGAAAGTACGAGCAGTACTTC.